The rows below give T cell receptor beta chains drawn from one sample of a study of shared clonotypes between healthy human individuals. The data were produced by immunoSEQ multiplex PCR, yet TCRdb's version contains in-frame clones alone and is incomplete. This sample has over 850,000 clones; roughly 74% occur once, and the top ten carry 0.6% to 0.7%. Sequenced: memory CD4+ T cells from PBMCs. All receptors derive from a man between 18 and 35 years old in good health. Some clones in this sample may be carry-over from other donors' samples. CDR3s include the opening cysteine and the closing phenylalanine or tryptophan. The D gene is left open where the match is weak. Not every row has a clone size; where given, it reads once, few, many or a size class.

V gene: TRBV27
clone size: few
D gene: .
J gene: TRBJ2-1
CDR3 DNA: TGTGCCAGCAGTTTAAGGACGGGTACGAATGAGCAGTTCTTC
CDR3 protein: CASSLRTGTNEQFF

V gene: TRBV5-1
clone size: .
D gene: TRBD1
J gene: TRBJ2-1
CDR3 DNA: TGCGCCAGCAGCCAAGGGACAGGGGCCTACAATGAGCAGTTCTTC
CDR3 protein: CASSQGTGAYNEQFF

V gene: TRBV15
clone size: few
D gene: .
J gene: TRBJ2-1
CDR3 DNA: TGTGCCACCAGCAACCCCTCCAGGGGCGATGAGCAGTTCTTC
CDR3 protein: CATSNPSRGDEQFF

V gene: TRBV28
clone size: .
D gene: .
J gene: TRBJ2-7
CDR3 DNA: TGTGCCAGCGAGTCGGACCGGAACTCCTACGAGCAGTACTTC
CDR3 protein: CASESDRNSYEQYF

V gene: TRBV5-6
clone size: .
D gene: TRBD1
J gene: TRBJ1-3
CDR3 DNA: TGTGCCAGCAGCTTGAGTCCTTTCACAGGGGCTGGAAACACCATATATTTT
CDR3 protein: CASSLSPFTGAGNTIYF

V gene: TRBV27
clone size: .
D gene: .
J gene: TRBJ1-1
CDR3 DNA: TGTGCCAGCAGCGATATCATGAACACTGAAGCTTTCTTT
CDR3 protein: CASSDIMNTEAFF

V gene: TRBV5-1
clone size: .
D gene: TRBD2
J gene: TRBJ2-5
CDR3 DNA: TGCGCCAGCAGCGGGCGAGGGAGGGACCAAGAGACCCAGTACTTC
CDR3 protein: CASSGRGRDQETQYF

V gene: TRBV5-1
clone size: .
D gene: .
J gene: TRBJ2-4
CDR3 DNA: TGCGCCAGCAGCTTGGCGGGGCGGGACGATAGAAAAAACATTCAGTACTTC
CDR3 protein: CASSLAGRDDRKNIQYF

V gene: TRBV5-1
clone size: .
D gene: .
J gene: TRBJ2-7
CDR3 DNA: TGCGCCAGCAGCTTGGGCGGGCAGGAGGGGGAGCAGTACTTC
CDR3 protein: CASSLGGQEGEQYF

V gene: TRBV19
clone size: .
D gene: TRBD1
J gene: TRBJ2-7
CDR3 DNA: TGTGCCAGTAGTATGGGCCGGGGGACAGGGAGATCCTACGAGCAGTACTTC
CDR3 protein: CASSMGRGTGRSYEQYF

V gene: TRBV18
clone size: .
D gene: .
J gene: TRBJ2-1
CDR3 DNA: TGTGCCAGCTCACCCGGAAACTCCTACAATGAGCAGTTCTTC
CDR3 protein: CASSPGNSYNEQFF

V gene: TRBV6-1
clone size: few
D gene: .
J gene: TRBJ1-2
CDR3 DNA: TGTGCCAGCAGTACTTGGGGCTACACCTTC
CDR3 protein: CASSTWGYTF

V gene: TRBV7-6
clone size: few
D gene: .
J gene: TRBJ2-1
CDR3 DNA: TGTGCCAGCAGCTTAGCACGGGATGAGCAGTTCTTC
CDR3 protein: CASSLARDEQFF

V gene: TRBV5-1
clone size: .
D gene: TRBD2
J gene: TRBJ2-1
CDR3 DNA: TGCGCCAGCAGTCTTAGGCCGGGACTAGCGCTCTACAATGAGCAGTTCTTC
CDR3 protein: CASSLRPGLALYNEQFF

V gene: TRBV11-2
clone size: .
D gene: TRBD1
J gene: TRBJ2-5
CDR3 DNA: TGTGCCAGCAGCCCAGGACAGGGAGGTGGAGAGACCCAGTACTTC
CDR3 protein: CASSPGQGGGETQYF

V gene: TRBV7-3
clone size: .
D gene: .
J gene: TRBJ1-2
CDR3 DNA: TGTGCCAGCAGCCCGGGCTCCGGATTTAGGCTAGGCTACACCTTC
CDR3 protein: CASSPGSGFRLGYTF

V gene: TRBV28
clone size: many
D gene: .
J gene: TRBJ1-5
CDR3 DNA: TGTGCCAGCAAACAGGGAGCTCAGCCCCAGCATTTT
CDR3 protein: CASKQGAQPQHF

V gene: TRBV5-1
clone size: .
D gene: .
J gene: TRBJ2-1
CDR3 DNA: TGCGCCAGCAGCCCCATAAAGTCAGGCATTGAGCAGTTCTTC
CDR3 protein: CASSPIKSGIEQFF

V gene: TRBV5-1
clone size: .
D gene: TRBD2
J gene: TRBJ2-5
CDR3 DNA: TGCGCCAGCAGCCGGGGGGGCGAAGAGACCCAGTACTTC
CDR3 protein: CASSRGGEETQYF

V gene: TRBV2
clone size: .
D gene: .
J gene: TRBJ1-1
CDR3 DNA: TGTGCCAGCCATAAAGAACAGGGAACTGAAGCTTTCTTT
CDR3 protein: CASHKEQGTEAFF

V gene: TRBV28
clone size: .
D gene: .
J gene: TRBJ2-7
CDR3 DNA: TGTGCCAGCAGTTTATGGATGGGAGTCGGATCCGAGCAGTACTTC
CDR3 protein: CASSLWMGVGSEQYF

V gene: TRBV29-1
clone size: .
D gene: TRBD1
J gene: TRBJ1-1
CDR3 DNA: TGCAGCGTCCGGACAGGCGGAAACACTGAAGCTTTCTTT
CDR3 protein: CSVRTGGNTEAFF

V gene: TRBV5-1
clone size: few
D gene: TRBD2
J gene: TRBJ2-5
CDR3 DNA: TGCGCCAGCAGCTTTTTAGCGGGAGAAGAGACCCAGTACTTC
CDR3 protein: CASSFLAGEETQYF

V gene: TRBV9
clone size: many
D gene: .
J gene: TRBJ2-7
CDR3 DNA: TGTGCCAGCAGCAGGACGGGACAATTCTACGAGCAGTACTTC
CDR3 protein: CASSRTGQFYEQYF

V gene: TRBV5-1
clone size: .
D gene: TRBD2
J gene: TRBJ2-2
CDR3 DNA: TGCGCCAGCCGACAAGACGGGAGGACCGGGGAGCTGTTTTTT
CDR3 protein: CASRQDGRTGELFF

V gene: TRBV2
clone size: .
D gene: TRBD2
J gene: TRBJ2-1
CDR3 DNA: TGTGCCAGCAAGGGACTAGTCCACAATGAGCAGTTCTTC
CDR3 protein: CASKGLVHNEQFF

V gene: TRBV18
clone size: few
D gene: .
J gene: TRBJ2-7
CDR3 DNA: TGTGCCAGCTCTCGGGGGGGACAGGCCTCCTACGAGCAGTACTTC
CDR3 protein: CASSRGGQASYEQYF

V gene: TRBV7-3
clone size: .
D gene: .
J gene: TRBJ1-1
CDR3 DNA: TGTGCCAGCAGCGCCCAACTCTCGAGGAAGGATGCTGAAGCTTTCTTT
CDR3 protein: CASSAQLSRKDAEAFF

V gene: TRBV28
clone size: .
D gene: TRBD1
J gene: TRBJ1-2
CDR3 DNA: TGTGCCAGCAGTTTAATCCTCCGGGACAGGGACGGCTACACCTTC
CDR3 protein: CASSLILRDRDGYTF

V gene: TRBV4-2
clone size: .
D gene: .
J gene: TRBJ2-5
CDR3 DNA: TGTGCCAGCAGCCAAGAGGGGGGCATAAATGGGAGGGAGACCCAGTACTTC
CDR3 protein: CASSQEGGINGRETQYF

V gene: TRBV18
clone size: .
D gene: .
J gene: TRBJ2-3
CDR3 DNA: TGTGCCAGCTCCCTGGGATTGTCTAGCACAGATACGCAGTATTTT
CDR3 protein: CASSLGLSSTDTQYF

V gene: TRBV30
clone size: .
D gene: TRBD2
J gene: TRBJ2-7
CDR3 DNA: TGTGCCTGGAGTTGGGGGGGCGAGCAGTACTTC
CDR3 protein: CAWSWGGEQYF

V gene: TRBV6-1
clone size: once
D gene: TRBD1
J gene: TRBJ2-5
CDR3 DNA: TGTGCCAGCAGTCCACCAAGGGGGCAGGCAGAGACCCAGTACTTC
CDR3 protein: CASSPPRGQAETQYF

V gene: TRBV9
clone size: .
D gene: .
J gene: TRBJ2-1
CDR3 DNA: TGTGCCAGCAGCGTAGAGGGTGTCTCGGGGGATGAGCAGTTCTTC
CDR3 protein: CASSVEGVSGDEQFF

V gene: TRBV5-1
clone size: .
D gene: .
J gene: TRBJ1-2
CDR3 DNA: TGCGCCAGCAGCTTGGACGGCCGTAGCTATGGCTACACCTTC
CDR3 protein: CASSLDGRSYGYTF

V gene: TRBV27
clone size: .
D gene: .
J gene: TRBJ2-7
CDR3 DNA: TGTGCCAGCAGTTTATCGACTGGTCACTCCTACGAGCAGTACTTC
CDR3 protein: CASSLSTGHSYEQYF

V gene: TRBV19
clone size: .
D gene: TRBD1
J gene: TRBJ1-4
CDR3 DNA: TGTGCCAGTAGTCTCGGGACAGCTCAAGATGAAAAACTGTTTTTT
CDR3 protein: CASSLGTAQDEKLFF

V gene: TRBV5-1
clone size: .
D gene: TRBD1
J gene: TRBJ2-7
CDR3 DNA: TGCGCCAGCAGCCTAACGGGACAGGAAGGGTACGAGCAGTACTTC
CDR3 protein: CASSLTGQEGYEQYF

V gene: TRBV11-2
clone size: many
D gene: .
J gene: TRBJ2-7
CDR3 DNA: TGTGCCAGCAGCTTAGGTAGACCCGCCTACGAGCAGTACTTC
CDR3 protein: CASSLGRPAYEQYF

V gene: TRBV6-5
clone size: .
D gene: .
J gene: TRBJ1-2
CDR3 DNA: TGTGCCAGCAGTAACTCTAAAGGAGGCTATGGCTACACCTTC
CDR3 protein: CASSNSKGGYGYTF

V gene: TRBV2
clone size: once
D gene: .
J gene: TRBJ2-5
CDR3 DNA: TGTGCCAGCAGGAGGGAGACTAGTACGGTTGAGACCCAGTACTTC
CDR3 protein: CASRRETSTVETQYF

V gene: TRBV11-2
clone size: .
D gene: .
J gene: TRBJ2-7
CDR3 DNA: TGTGCCAGCAGTGTGGGGGGGCACGAGCAGTACTTC
CDR3 protein: CASSVGGHEQYF

V gene: TRBV20-1
clone size: .
D gene: .
J gene: TRBJ1-2
CDR3 DNA: TGCAGTGCTAGAGGGGCCTTCTACACCTTC
CDR3 protein: CSARGAFYTF